What follows is one T cell receptor beta chain and its context. MiXCR, run by TCRdb on the RT-PCR reads, gives a single entry per CDR3 protein. The sample carries some 92,000 distinct CDR3 sequences, about 48% recorded once. This specimen comes from a study of patients and donors after allogeneic stem cell transplantation. The germline CDR1 and CDR2 sequences are MGHDK and SYGVNS. Trimming stripped 6 bases from V and 9 bases from J, with 8 bases between. This CDR3 contains 11 residues. This TCR was recovered from a human donor who was either an allogeneic HSCT recipient or a stem cell or donor lymphocyte infusion donor (not recorded which). It is not recorded whose cells these are; they may come from a transplant donor. The rearrangement uses TRBV25-1 and TRBJ2-2; unclear D gene. What was sequenced was blood, either unsorted or a sorted T cell fraction (not recorded which). The CDR3 spells CASRVGRELFF. The CDR3 coding sequence is TGTGCCAGCAGAGTGGGCCGGGAGCTGTTTTTT.